These T cell receptor beta chains were read from a single sample in a study of CD8 T cells in Susac syndrome. TCRdb used MiXCR to reprocess the immunoSEQ multiplex PCR reads, holding one entry per CDR3 protein. The table records 95,000 or so distinct CDR3 sequences, 85% to 95% of them present only once. Sequences were obtained from CD8+ T cells from PBMCs. These receptors originate from a human donor in good health. Both conserved end residues are part of each CDR3. The D gene is left open where the match is weak. The size entry is marked missing in some rows and otherwise reads once, few, many or a size class.

j_call d_call clone_size cdr3_length v_call cdr3_aa cdr3_nt
TRBJ1-5 . . 13 TRBV10-3 CAITEGGEQPQHF TGTGCCATCACTGAGGGTGGGGAACAGCCCCAGCATTTT
TRBJ2-7 . . 14 TRBV20-1 CSARSGKSSYEQYF TGCAGTGCTAGATCAGGGAAGAGCTCCTACGAGCAGTACTTC
TRBJ2-7 TRBD1 once 15 TRBV13 CASSFSTGGSYEQYF TGTGCCAGCAGCTTTTCGACAGGGGGGTCCTACGAGCAGTACTTC
TRBJ2-7 . . 17 TRBV6-5 CASSYSHREEAGYEQYF TGTGCCAGCAGTTACTCACACAGGGAAGAAGCGGGCTACGAGCAGTACTTC
TRBJ1-3 . . 15 TRBV29-1 CSVEKSRAAGNTIYF TGCAGCGTTGAAAAGTCGCGGGCGGCTGGAAACACCATATATTTT
TRBJ2-7 . . 16 TRBV27 CASSSAAGDISYEQYF TGTGCCAGCAGTTCTGCTGCCGGGGACATCTCCTACGAGCAGTACTTC
TRBJ2-3 TRBD1 . 15 TRBV13 CASSPRTGGTDTQYF TGTGCCAGCAGCCCCCGGACAGGGGGGACAGATACGCAGTATTTT
TRBJ1-5 . . 15 TRBV4-2 CASSQGAGEGQPQHF TGTGCCAGCAGCCAAGGGGCGGGAGAGGGCCAGCCCCAGCATTTT
TRBJ2-3 TRBD2 once 14 TRBV7-9 CASDRGGNTDTQYF TGTGCCAGCGATCGGGGGGGGAACACAGATACGCAGTATTTT
TRBJ2-3 . once 16 TRBV6-1 CASSPAPAGSTDTQYF TGTGCCAGCAGCCCAGCCCCCGCCGGGAGCACAGATACGCAGTATTTT
TRBJ2-7 TRBD2 . 14 TRBV5-1 CASSHGGDSYEQYF TGCGCCAGCAGCCACGGGGGGGACTCCTACGAGCAGTACTTC
TRBJ2-3 . . 14 TRBV10-1 CASYVAGLTDTQYF TGCGCCAGCTACGTGGCCGGGTTAACAGATACGCAGTATTTT
TRBJ1-4 . . 17 TRBV23-1 CASSQGPGRLAMKNCFF .
TRBJ2-6 . . 15 TRBV6-1 CASSEDGAGANVLTF TGTGCCAGCAGTGAGGATGGGGCTGGGGCCAACGTCCTGACTTTC
TRBJ1-1 . once 12 TRBV6-1 CASSSGRAEAFF TGTGCCAGCAGTTCCGGGAGGGCTGAAGCTTTCTTT
TRBJ2-7 TRBD1 once 15 TRBV14 CASSSRQGGSYEQYF TGTGCCAGCAGCTCGAGACAGGGGGGATCCTACGAGCAGTACTTC
TRBJ2-3 . . 14 TRBV29-1 CSVDSGLFTDTQYF TGCAGCGTTGATTCAGGTTTATTCACAGATACGCAGTATTTT
TRBJ1-6 . . 15 TRBV6-6 CASSYSAGHNSPLHF TGTGCCAGCAGTTACTCGGCAGGGCATAATTCACCCCTCCACTTT
TRBJ2-1 TRBD1 . 14 TRBV9 CASSGPGQGAEQFF TGTGCCAGCAGCGGCCCAGGACAGGGGGCTGAGCAGTTCTTC
TRBJ2-3 . . 13 TRBV29-1 CSVEDTRTDTQYF TGCAGCGTTGAAGATACCAGAACAGATACGCAGTATTTT
TRBJ2-7 . . 12 TRBV20-1 CSASDRDYEQYF TGCAGTGCCTCGGACAGAGACTACGAGCAGTACTTC
TRBJ2-1 TRBD2 . 16 TRBV6-2/TRBV6-3 CASSGTSPLIYNEQFF TGTGCCAGCAGTGGGACTAGTCCCTTAATTTACAATGAGCAGTTCTTC
TRBJ2-5 TRBD2 . 13 TRBV3-1 CASSLAGAETQYF TGTGCCAGCAGCCTAGCGGGGGCAGAGACCCAGTACTTC
TRBJ2-7 . . 13 TRBV3-1 CASSHGNNYEQYF TGTGCCAGCAGCCACGGAAACAACTACGAGCAGTACTTC
TRBJ2-3 . once 15 TRBV13 CASSWGGGSTDTQYF TGTGCCAGCAGCTGGGGAGGGGGATCCACAGATACGCAGTATTTT
TRBJ2-7 . . 16 TRBV4-1 CASSQDDGESSYEQYF TGCGCCAGCAGCCAAGATGACGGCGAGAGCTCCTACGAGCAGTACTTC
TRBJ2-7 TRBD1 few 14 TRBV9 CASSGQGQNYEQYF TGTGCCAGCAGCGGACAGGGGCAGAACTACGAGCAGTACTTC
TRBJ1-1 . . 13 TRBV11-2 CASSLAMNTEAFF TGTGCCAGCAGCTTAGCTATGAACACTGAAGCTTTCTTT
TRBJ2-7 . . 13 TRBV7-9 CASSRGPGIEQYF TGTGCCAGCAGTCGAGGCCCAGGGATCGAGCAGTACTTC
TRBJ2-7 . . 16 TRBV13 CASSPRRDSETYEQYF TGTGCCAGCAGCCCCAGGAGGGACTCGGAGACCTACGAGCAGTACTTC
TRBJ2-1 . . 18 TRBV19 CASSIDLSGGALEGEQFF TGTGCCAGTAGTATAGATCTATCAGGGGGGGCCCTCGAGGGAGAGCAGTTCTTC
TRBJ1-5 TRBD1 . 15 TRBV6-6 CASSHGTGKNQPQHF TGTGCCAGCAGTCACGGGACAGGGAAAAATCAGCCCCAGCATTTT
TRBJ2-1 TRBD2 . 15 TRBV9 CASSFSGGAMDEQFF TGTGCCAGCAGCTTTAGCGGGGGGGCCATGGATGAGCAGTTCTTC
TRBJ1-5 . . 12 TRBV25-1 CASSSGTKEQHF TGTGCCAGCAGTTCCGGGACAAAAGAACAGCATTTT
TRBJ1-2 . . 14 TRBV7-8 CASSEGHTRRGYTF TGTGCCAGCAGCGAAGGACACACCAGACGTGGCTACACCTTC
TRBJ2-1 TRBD1 once 15 TRBV7-9 CASSSPGQVFHEQFF TGTGCCAGCAGCTCACCGGGACAGGTCTTCCATGAGCAGTTCTTC
TRBJ1-5 . . 17 TRBV3-1 CASSPSRTASSNQPQHF TGTGCCAGCAGCCCCTCCAGGACAGCATCTAGCAATCAGCCCCAGCATTTT
TRBJ1-2 . . 12 TRBV20-1 CSASRARYGYTF TGCAGTGCTAGTCGAGCCCGCTATGGCTACACCTTC
TRBJ2-2 TRBD2 few 15 TRBV19 CASSMMGLAPGELFF TGTGCCAGTAGTATGATGGGACTAGCGCCCGGGGAGCTGTTTTTT
TRBJ2-7 TRBD1 . 12 TRBV19 CASNNQGDEQYF TGTGCCAGTAATAACCAGGGGGACGAGCAGTACTTC
TRBJ2-1 . . 14 TRBV2 CASRPRGQANEQFF TGTGCCAGCAGGCCCCGCGGGCAGGCCAATGAGCAGTTCTTC
TRBJ2-7 . . 13 TRBV7-9 CASSEDSPYEQYF TGTGCCAGCAGCGAGGACAGCCCCTACGAGCAGTACTTC
TRBJ2-1 . once 15 TRBV7-2 CASSSMVGTDNEQFF TGTGCCAGCAGCTCAATGGTCGGGACGGACAATGAGCAGTTCTTC
TRBJ1-6 . once 16 TRBV20-1 CSARDRKGSYNSPLHF TGCAGTGCTAGAGATAGGAAGGGCTCCTATAATTCACCCCTCCACTTT
TRBJ1-6 . . 16 TRBV3-1 CASSQTPPGSPYPLHF TGTGCCAGCAGCCAGACACCCCCAGGCTCTCCTTATCCCCTCCATTTT
TRBJ2-7 TRBD1 . 15 TRBV15 CATSREPEGAYEQYF TGTGCCACCAGCAGAGAGCCCGAGGGGGCATACGAGCAGTACTTC
TRBJ2-1 TRBD2 . 13 TRBV29-1 CSVARGDYNEQFF TGCAGCGTTGCGCGGGGGGACTACAATGAGCAGTTCTTC
TRBJ2-3 TRBD2 . 15 TRBV2 CAIGGLAGSSDTQYF TGTGCCATAGGAGGGCTAGCGGGGTCCTCAGATACGCAGTATTTT
TRBJ2-3 TRBD2 . 15 TRBV7-2 CASNRRGGLADTQYF TGTGCCAGCAATAGGCGGGGGGGCCTCGCAGATACGCAGTATTTT
TRBJ2-7 . . 11 TRBV11-2 CASSWGAEQYF TGTGCCAGCAGCTGGGGGGCCGAGCAGTACTTC
TRBJ2-7 . . 13 TRBV19 CASKPGWNYEQYF TGTGCCAGTAAACCAGGGTGGAATTACGAGCAGTACTTC
TRBJ2-7 . . 13 TRBV6-1 CASSLDISYEQYF TGTGCCAGCAGTTTAGACATATCCTACGAGCAGTACTTC
TRBJ1-2 TRBD1 once 18 TRBV19 CASSIEVMGQGIFDGYTF TGTGCCAGTAGTATTGAGGTGATGGGACAGGGTATCTTTGATGGCTACACCTTC
TRBJ1-2 . . 21 TRBV23-1 CASRHYGSQAGENPPIYGYTF TGCGCCAGCAGACACTACGGGTCCCAAGCAGGAGAAAACCCTCCTATCTATGGCTACACCTTC
TRBJ1-2 TRBD1 . 15 TRBV7-3 CASSYSGTGLHGYTF TGTGCCAGCAGCTACTCCGGGACAGGGCTTCATGGCTACACCTTC
TRBJ2-7 . . 11 TRBV20-1 CSARKAYEQYF TGCAGTGCTAGGAAGGCCTACGAGCAGTACTTC
TRBJ2-3 TRBD2 few 16 TRBV13 CASSASGTRTTDTQYF TGTGCCAGCAGCGCCTCCGGGACTAGGACCACAGATACGCAGTATTTT